The present TCR beta chain was sequenced within a study of blood T cell repertoires in COVID-19. Turning to the study itself: The analysed material was cDNA or gDNA that came from T cells, B-cell-depleted T cells, or PBMCs.

Participants were aged roughly 18 to 90 years, lived in 20 to 25 US areas, and enrolled virtually. Cohorts were assigned according to the clinical history that participants reported. Germline CDR1 and CDR2: DFQATT and SNEGSKA (reference sequence). The CDR3 loop spans 10 amino acids. Deletions cut 2 bases from V and 5 bases from J, with 3 bases between. Authors' methods: Estimation of nucleated cell counts was performed using reference gene primer amplification. The repertoire was sequenced with immunoSEQ multiplex PCR; TCRdb's copy has only in-frame clones and lacks some. The V and J calls and clone size were taken over from that table, and D and trimming were inferred from the DNA. The table shows 170,000 or so clones, with around 80% occurring only once.

The sequenced sample was PBMCs or T cells enriched from blood (not recorded which). This chain uses TRBV20-1 with TRBJ1-2, with D unclear. This TCR derives from a woman in her forties or fifties who had recovered from COVID-19. The CDR3 is CSARRYGYTF. The CDR3 DNA reads as TGCAGTGCTAGACGTTATGGCTACACCTTC.